What follows are 24 T cell receptor beta chains derived from one specimen sequenced in a study of OX40 agonist ivuxolimab in advanced cancers. Library method: the immunoSEQ multiplex PCR assay. TCRdb took this table from immuneACCESS and kept in-frame rearrangements with V and J called. Such tables lack part of the clones; where checked against another copy, unresolved V genes explain under half of the gap, and the rest is unexplained. This sample gives 65,000 to 85,000 clones in total; approximately 89% of them show up just once. About 2.1% of the sample belongs to the ten largest clones. This material consisted of CD4+ or CD8+ T cells sorted from blood, taken in a trial of the OX40 agonist ivuxolimab. Receptor source: an adult with an advanced solid tumor such as melanoma, head and neck, liver or kidney cancer.

V is TRBV7-2 and J is TRBJ1-6; D might be TRBD1 (6 bases). Germline CDR1 is SGHTA and CDR2 is FQGNSA. The CDR3 sequence is 13 residues long. The CDR3 loop reads CASGVTYNSPLHF. CDR3 DNA: TGTGCTTCAGGGGTAACCTATAATTCACCCCTCCACTTT. The whole variable domain, remainder taken from reference TRBV7-2 and TRBJ1-6, is GAGVSQSPSNKVTEKGKDVELRCDPISGHTALYWYRQSLGQGLEFLIYFQGNSAPDKSGLPSDRFSAERTGGSVSTLTIQRTQQEDSAVYLCASGVTYNSPLHFGNGTRLTVT.

The chain recombines TRBV7-9 with TRBJ2-5; 8 bases match TRBD1. The CDR3 has 14 residues. From germline, CDR1 is SEHNR and CDR2 FQNEAQ (reference sequence). Trimming removed 6 bases from V and 5 bases from J; junction bases left unmatched: 8. Written as DNA, the CDR3 is TGTGCCAGCAGTCAGGACAGGGCGGGTGAGACCCAGTACTTC. It yields the protein CASSQDRAGETQYF.

CDR3 sequence (DNA): TGCAGCGTAACCGGGACAGGGGAGTTCGAGCAGTACTTC. This codes for CSVTGTGEFEQYF. V usage is TRBV29-1 and J usage is TRBJ2-7; TRBD1 agrees at 10 bases. Germline CDR1 SQVTM, CDR2 ANQGSEA. With 6 bases clipped from V and 6 bases from J, the junction kept 8 bases outside the gene matches. This CDR3 comprises 13 residues.

The V call is TRBV28, the J call TRBJ2-7; D tentatively reads TRBD1 or TRBD2 (5 bases each). CDR1 MDHEN and CDR2 SYDVKM come from the germline V gene. The CDR3 is 15 residues long. V was pared by 7 bases and J by 1 base, with 17 bases between. For the CDR3, the DNA is TGTGCCAGCACCGACCGGAGGAAGGGGTCCTACGAGCAGTACTTC. Encoded protein: CASTDRRKGSYEQYF.

The V call is TRBV6-5, the J call TRBJ1-2; D may be TRBD1 (6 bases). Deletions cut 7 bases from V and 7 bases from J, with 22 bases between. Germline V CDR1 and CDR2: MNHEY, SVGAGI. CDR3 length: 15 residues. The CDR3 is CASTTRGVQEGGYTF. The CDR3 region has the DNA TGTGCCAGCACTACAAGGGGGGTTCAGGAGGGTGGCTACACCTTC.

The CDR3 is CASSLGYTNTGELFF. The CDR3 bases are TGTGCCAGCAGCCTAGGGTATACGAACACCGGGGAGCTGTTTTTT. The J gene is TRBJ2-2, the V gene TRBV9; D remains unclear. V shed 4 bases and J shed 0 bases, with 10 bases lying between them. This CDR3 region has 15 residues. Germline V gives CDR1 SGDLS, CDR2 YYNGEE. Combining the CDR3 with reference TRBV9 and TRBJ2-2 gives the whole variable domain DSGVTQTPKHLITATGQRVTLRCSPRSGDLSVYWYQQSLDQGLQFLIQYYNGEERAKGNILERFSAQQFPDLHSELNLSSLELGDSALYFCASSLGYTNTGELFFGEGSRLTVL.

The chain uses TRBV19 and TRBJ2-6; D ambiguous. The CDR3 has 18 residues. The germline CDR1 and CDR2 sequences are LNHDA and SQIVND (reference sequence). V lost 4 bases, J lost 0 bases, and 16 bases lay in between. The CDR3 DNA is TGTGCCAGTAGTACCTCTAGGAACTTTCTCTCTGGGGCCAACGTCCTGACTTTC. It is translated as CASSTSRNFLSGANVLTF. The full variable domain, completed using reference TRBV19 and TRBJ2-6, is DGGITQSPKYLFRKEGQNVTLSCEQNLNHDAMYWYRQDPGQGLRLIYYSQIVNDFQKGDIAEGYSVSREKKESFPLTVTSAQKNPTAFYLCASSTSRNFLSGANVLTFGAGSRLTVL.

The chain couples TRBV9 to TRBJ1-3; no clear D. The ends were cut back, 4 bases at V and 4 bases at J, with 15 bases in the middle. The V gene's germline CDR1 is SGDLS and CDR2 YYNGEE. CDR3 length equals 15 residues. The CDR3 protein is CASSRVGTLGNTIYF. CDR3 DNA sequence: TGTGCCAGCAGCCGCGTAGGAACCCTAGGAAACACCATATATTTT. Full variable domain (rest looked up from reference TRBV9 and TRBJ1-3): DSGVTQTPKHLITATGQRVTLRCSPRSGDLSVYWYQQSLDQGLQFLIQYYNGEERAKGNILERFSAQQFPDLHSELNLSSLELGDSALYFCASSRVGTLGNTIYFGEGSWLTVV.

The gene calls are TRBV28 and TRBJ1-2; 7 bases line up with TRBD1. After removal of 5 bases from V and 4 bases from J, the junction contained 7 bases not matched to a gene. The CDR3 consists of 14 residues. From germline, CDR1 is MDHEN and CDR2 SYDVKM. The CDR3 reads CASSRRGLLYGYTF. CDR3 bases: TGTGCCAGCAGTCGTAGGGGGCTTCTCTATGGCTACACCTTC.

The chain joins TRBV5-4 to TRBJ2-3; a possible D gene is TRBD2 (6 bases). The germline V gene encodes CDR1 SGHNT and CDR2 YYREEE (reference sequence). The CDR3 covers 17 residues. V lost 2 bases and J lost 0, with 16 bases in between. The CDR3 nucleotides are TGTGCCAGCAGCTTCATACTCGGAGGGAGTAGCACAGATACGCAGTATTTT. It encodes CASSFILGGSSTDTQYF.

This rearrangement joins TRBV18 to TRBJ2-2, with 11 bases aligning to TRBD2. The CDR3 length is 15 residues. From germline, CDR1 is KGHSH and CDR2 LQKENI. Losses at the gene ends were 3 bases for V and 7 bases for J; bases not matched to a gene: 4. CDR3 loop: CASSPATSGIGELFF. CDR3 coding DNA: TGTGCCAGCTCACCGGCGACTAGCGGGATCGGGGAGCTGTTTTTT.

This chain joins TRBV28 and TRBJ2-5; D is unresolved. Germline values: CDR1 MDHEN, CDR2 SYDVKM. With 5 bases removed from V and 2 bases from J, the gap between germline ends came to 12 bases. The CDR3 loop spans 14 amino acids. The CDR3 loop is CASSPAVLQETQYF. The CDR3 nucleotides read TGTGCCAGCAGTCCCGCGGTTTTGCAAGAGACCCAGTACTTC.

This clone came up once. The rearrangement links TRBV6-5 to TRBJ2-1; the match to TRBD1 covers 9 bases. Trimming cost V 5 bases and J 2 bases; bases outside gene matches: 4. Germline loops: CDR1 MNHEY, CDR2 SVGAGI. This CDR3 comprises 15 residues. CDR3 sequence (DNA): TGTGCCAGCAGTCGGACAGGGGATGCCTACAATGAGCAGTTCTTC. As protein: CASSRTGDAYNEQFF.

The rearrangement uses TRBV7-9 and TRBJ2-2; 10 bases agree with TRBD1. The CDR3 has 18 amino acids. Germline loops: CDR1 SEHNR, CDR2 FQNEAQ (reference sequence). The trim removed 0 bases at V and 4 bases at J, leaving 8 bases unmatched. The CDR3 DNA is TGTGCCAGCAGCTTAGCGGCGGGACAGGGGTCGGGCACCGGGGAGCTGTTTTTT. It codes for CASSLAAGQGSGTGELFF. The entire variable domain, with the rest obtained from reference TRBV7-9 and TRBJ2-2, is as follows: DTGVSQNPRHKITKRGQNVTFRCDPISEHNRLYWYRQTLGQGPEFLTYFQNEAQLEKSRLLSDRFSAERPKGSFSTLEIQRTEQGDSAMYLCASSLAAGQGSGTGELFFGEGSRLTVL.

Concerning this clone: The junction shows a germline mismatch at one end, possibly a read error. This chain uses TRBV4-1 with TRBJ2-7; D is perhaps TRBD1 (5 bases). CDR3 length: 13 amino acids. Per the germline V gene, CDR1 is MGHRA and CDR2 is YSYEKL. As DNA, the CDR3 is TGCGCCAGCAGCAAAGACAGAACCTACGAGCAGTACTTC. Translated: CASSKDRTYEQYF.

This sequence joins TRBV4-1 and TRBJ1-4, with D unresolved. Germline CDR1 MGHRA, CDR2 YSYEKL. V gave up 3 bases and J gave up 4 bases, with 15 bases separating them. This CDR3 has 16 amino acids. As DNA, the CDR3 is TGCGCCAGCAGCCATACATCACGGACTTTTAATGAAAAACTGTTTTTT. This translates into CASSHTSRTFNEKLFF.

The V gene is TRBV7-2, the J gene TRBJ1-1; D gene ambiguous. Trimming took off 3 bases at V and 4 bases at J, with 6 bases between the two ends. This CDR3 region has 12 residues. Germline V gives CDR1 SGHTA, CDR2 FQGNSA. The CDR3 region is CASSFLFTEAFF. The CDR3 nucleotides are TGTGCCAGCAGCTTTCTGTTCACTGAAGCTTTCTTT.

This clone was seen a few times. The gene calls are TRBV19 and TRBJ1-5; D is uncertain. This CDR3 is 13 amino acids long. Germline V gene lookup returns CDR1 LNHDA and CDR2 SQIVND (reference sequence). V lost 5 bases to trimming and J lost 3 bases, with 8 bases between them. CDR3 coding DNA: TGTGCCAGTAGTCCCATTCCCAATCAGCCCCAGCATTTT. This codes for CASSPIPNQPQHF.

The genes are TRBV6-6 and TRBJ2-5; TRBD1 might be the D (5 bases). CDR1 is MNHNY, CDR2 SVGAGI, per germline (reference sequence). The CDR3 is 15 residues long. V was shortened by 4 bases and J by 1 base, with 13 bases between the two germline ends. CDR3 sequence (DNA): TGTGCCAGCAGTTTGGGGCAGGGTGGCCAAGAGACCCAGTACTTC. As protein: CASSLGQGGQETQYF.

V is TRBV19 and J is TRBJ1-1; D gene uncertain. Germline CDR1 is LNHDA and CDR2 is SQIVND (reference sequence). Trimming removed 4 bases at V and 0 bases at J, with 12 bases between. This CDR3 is 15 amino acids long. This chain's CDR3 is CASSRRGSVNTEAFF. The CDR3 DNA is TGTGCCAGTAGTAGGAGAGGATCTGTGAACACTGAAGCTTTCTTT.

The chain carries TRBV14 and TRBJ2-3; TRBD2 matches 7 bases. Trimming removed 4 bases from V and 9 bases from J; junction bases left unmatched: 13. In germline, CDR1 is SGHDN, CDR2 FVKESK. The CDR3 has 15 amino acids. For the CDR3, the DNA is TGTGCCAGCAGCCCCTTTGGGGGGGGAATACGCACGCAGTATTTT. Amino acid sequence: CASSPFGGGIRTQYF.

V is TRBV28 and J is TRBJ2-5; D is possibly TRBD2 (5 bases). The CDR3 covers 15 residues. CDR1 is MDHEN, CDR2 SYDVKM, per germline. V dropped 2 bases and J dropped 4 bases, with 14 bases sitting between them. The CDR3 sequence is CASSLGSRGRETQYF. CDR3 bases: TGTGCCAGCAGTTTAGGGAGCCGGGGTAGAGAGACCCAGTACTTC. Together with reference TRBV28 and TRBJ2-5, the CDR3 gives the full variable domain: DVKVTQSSRYLVKRTGEKVFLECVQDMDHENMFWYRQDPGLGLRLIYFSYDVKMKEKGDIPEGYSVSREKKERFSLILESASTNQTSMYLCASSLGSRGRETQYFGPGTRLLVL.

This rearrangement joins TRBV4-1 to TRBJ1-3; D possibly corresponds to TRBD1 (5 bases). CDR1 MGHRA and CDR2 YSYEKL come from the germline V gene. This CDR3 has 18 residues. The V end was cut by 3 bases, the J end by 2 bases, with 20 bases between. Written as DNA, the CDR3 is TGCGCCAGCAGCCACGGTTACGCAGGGTCTTTTACTGGAAACACCATATATTTT. Its translation: CASSHGYAGSFTGNTIYF.

The chain is built from TRBV18 and TRBJ2-7, with D hard to call. Germline V gene lookup returns CDR1 KGHSH and CDR2 LQKENI. CDR3 length: 14 amino acids. V shed 1 base and J shed 2 bases, with 9 bases lying between them. The CDR3 DNA is TGTGCCAGCTCACCACGGTCCAGGACCTACGAGCAGTACTTC. Translating gives CASSPRSRTYEQYF. Full variable domain (outside the CDR3, taken from reference TRBV18 and TRBJ2-7): NAGVMQNPRHLVRRRGQEARLRCSPMKGHSHVYWYRQLPEEGLKFMVYLQKENIIDESGMPKERFSAEFPKEGPSILRIQQVVRGDSAAYFCASSPRSRTYEQYFGPGTRLTVT.